These 14 T cell receptor beta chains share one sample of origin, sequenced in a study of OX40 agonist ivuxolimab in advanced cancers. The method was immunoSEQ multiplex PCR; TCRdb's version includes in-frame clones alone and lacks a portion of them. The sample has some 65,000 clones, roughly 85% seen once. The specimen was CD4+ or CD8+ T cells sorted from blood, collected in a trial of the OX40 agonist ivuxolimab. These receptors all stem from an adult with an advanced solid tumor such as melanoma, head and neck, liver or kidney cancer.

This clone was recorded once. This chain links TRBV27 with TRBJ1-2; D unresolved. CDR1 MNHEY and CDR2 SMNVEV come from the germline V gene (reference sequence). The CDR3 sequence is 14 residues long. Trimming took 8 bases from V and 8 from J, leaving 21 bases between them. The CDR3 bases are TGTGCCAGCTCCGTTTCCTTTACATCCTACGGCTACACCTTC. Protein: CASSVSFTSYGYTF.

This sequence joins TRBV27 and TRBJ1-6; a weak D match, TRBD1 (5 bases). Germline assignment: CDR1 MNHEY and CDR2 SMNVEV (reference sequence). This CDR3 has 17 amino acids. V was clipped by 0 bases and J by 3 bases, with 12 bases between them. This CDR3 reads CASSLSPWGSYNSPLHF. The DNA of the CDR3 is TGTGCCAGCAGTTTATCCCCCTGGGGCAGCTATAATTCACCCCTCCACTTT.

The rearrangement links TRBV10-3 to TRBJ2-7, with 8 bases aligning to TRBD1. J gave up 6 bases and V 7 bases, and 2 bases lay outside the gene matches. This CDR3 spans 11 amino acids. Germline CDR1 ENHRY, CDR2 SYGVKD. This chain's CDR3 is CAIKGTGEQYF. Here the CDR3 DNA reads TGTGCCATCAAGGGGACAGGCGAGCAGTACTTC.

This chain links TRBV6-5 with TRBJ1-1, with a tentative D call TRBD1 (5 bases). Looked up from germline, CDR1 is MNHEY and CDR2 is SVGAGI. CDR3 length equals 15 residues. Deletions cut 0 bases from V and 4 bases from J, with 12 bases between. This chain's CDR3 is CASSYSRGTGTEAFF. CDR3 bases: TGTGCCAGCAGTTACTCTCGGGGGACTGGCACTGAAGCTTTCTTT.

The V and J genes are TRBV2 and TRBJ1-5; no clear D gene. CDR1 and CDR2 from the germline V gene are SNHLY and FYNNEI. The CDR3 extends over 14 amino acids. V was clipped by 7 bases and J by 4 bases, with 14 bases between them. CDR3 sequence (DNA): TGTGCCAGCACCTCCACGGAGAAGAATCAGCCCCAGCATTTT. It yields the protein CASTSTEKNQPQHF.

The chain has TRBV19 and TRBJ1-1; 8 positions match TRBD1. Germline V gene sequence: CDR1 LNHDA, CDR2 SQIVND (reference sequence). V shed 5 bases and J 6 bases; nucleotides not matched to a gene: 5. This CDR3 contains 13 residues. In DNA form, the CDR3 reads TGTGCCAGTAGTCCAGGACAGGGCTCTGAAGCTTTCTTT. Protein product: CASSPGQGSEAFF.

V gene TRBV5-1 combines with J gene TRBJ2-3; D is ambiguous. CDR3 length: 14 residues. The germline gives CDR1 SGHRS, CDR2 YFSETQ. V shed 0 bases and J shed 6 bases, with 11 bases lying between them. The CDR3 sequence: CASSLAYRGDTQYF. The CDR3 bases are TGCGCCAGCAGCTTGGCCTACCGTGGGGATACGCAGTATTTT.

This clone was seen only once. V is TRBV5-1 and J is TRBJ2-3, with D perhaps matching TRBD1 (6 bases). V shed 4 bases and J shed 4 bases, with 10 bases lying between them. CDR3 size: 13 residues. Looked up from germline, CDR1 is SGHRS and CDR2 is YFSETQ. In nucleotides, the CDR3 is TGCGCCAGCAGCGGGACATTGGCAGATACGCAGTATTTT. This sequence encodes CASSGTLADTQYF. Full variable domain (outside the CDR3, taken from reference TRBV5-1 and TRBJ2-3): KAGVTQTPRYLIKTRGQQVTLSCSPISGHRSVSWYQQTPGQGLQFLFEYFSETQRNKGNFPGRFSGRQFSNSRSEMNVSTLELGDSALYLCASSGTLADTQYFGPGTRLTVL.

The chain joins TRBV6-5 to TRBJ2-1; D unclear. The CDR3 totals 13 residues. V lost 5 bases and J 12 bases, leaving 17 bases between the germline ends. CDR1 MNHEY and CDR2 SVGAGI come from the germline V gene. Here the CDR3 DNA reads TGTGCCAGCAGTGCCCTAATGAGCCGGCCGCAGTTCTTC. Translating gives CASSALMSRPQFF.

This clone was seen a single time. V gene TRBV14 combines with J gene TRBJ2-7, with no clear D. V dropped 0 bases and J dropped 2 bases, with 11 bases sitting between them. This CDR3 has 15 residues. The germline CDR1 and CDR2 sequences are SGHDN and FVKESK. CDR3 coding DNA: TGTGCCAGCAGCCAAGATATGATCACGACCTACGAGCAGTACTTC. Amino acids: CASSQDMITTYEQYF.

The CDR3, as DNA: TGCGCCAGCAGCATCGGACAGGGGCCTTCTCAAGAGACCCAGTACTTC. Residues: CASSIGQGPSQETQYF. This sequence joins TRBV5-1 and TRBJ2-5; 9 nucleotides line up with TRBD1. CDR3 length equals 16 residues. Germline V gives CDR1 SGHRS, CDR2 YFSETQ. Trimming removed 4 bases from V and 2 bases from J; junction bases left unmatched: 9. Based on the CDR3 plus reference TRBV5-1 and TRBJ2-5, the full variable domain is KAGVTQTPRYLIKTRGQQVTLSCSPISGHRSVSWYQQTPGQGLQFLFEYFSETQRNKGNFPGRFSGRQFSNSRSEMNVSTLELGDSALYLCASSIGQGPSQETQYFGPGTRLLVL.

This chain links TRBV6-6 with TRBJ2-3; D is uncertain. The CDR3 is 16 amino acids. The V gene lost 5 bases and the J gene lost 1 base, with 16 bases spanning the gap. Germline V gene data show CDR1 as MNHNY and CDR2 as SVGAGI (reference sequence). CDR3 region: CASSQPATLGTDTQYF. DNA for the CDR3: TGTGCCAGCAGTCAGCCGGCGACGCTGGGCACAGATACGCAGTATTTT.

This clone is categorized as medium-sized. The chain recombines TRBV18 with TRBJ1-2; maybe TRBD1 (5 bases). The CDR3 covers 21 residues. CDR1 and CDR2 from the germline V gene are KGHSH and LQKENI. V dropped 6 bases and J dropped 4 bases, with 36 bases sitting between them. CDR3 coding DNA: TGTGCCAGCTCGGGTTCGGGGATCTTCACCGGCATCCGGGGCAGCTCCTATGGCTACACCTTC. It yields the protein CASSGSGIFTGIRGSSYGYTF.

V gene TRBV28 combines with J gene TRBJ2-5; 7 bases fit TRBD1. The CDR3 contains 13 residues. CDR1 is MDHEN, CDR2 SYDVKM, per germline. Trimming removed 6 bases from V and 5 bases from J; junction bases left unmatched: 6. The CDR3 DNA reads TGTGCCAGCAGCCAACAGGGGTGGGAGACCCAGTACTTC. Translated: CASSQQGWETQYF.